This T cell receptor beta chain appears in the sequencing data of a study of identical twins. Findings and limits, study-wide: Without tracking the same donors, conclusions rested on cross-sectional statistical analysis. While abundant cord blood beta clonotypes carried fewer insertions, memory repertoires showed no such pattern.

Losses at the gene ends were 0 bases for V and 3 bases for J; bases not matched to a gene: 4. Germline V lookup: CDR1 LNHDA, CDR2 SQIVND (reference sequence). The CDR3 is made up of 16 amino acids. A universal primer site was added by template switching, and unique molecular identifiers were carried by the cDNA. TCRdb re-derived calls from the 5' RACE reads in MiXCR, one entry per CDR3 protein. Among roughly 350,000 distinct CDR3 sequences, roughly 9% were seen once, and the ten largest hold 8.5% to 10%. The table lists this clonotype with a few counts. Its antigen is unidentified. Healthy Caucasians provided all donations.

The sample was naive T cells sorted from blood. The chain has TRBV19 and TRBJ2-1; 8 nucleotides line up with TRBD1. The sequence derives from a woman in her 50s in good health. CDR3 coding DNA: TGTGCCAGTAGTATAGATTACGGACAGGGCTACAATGAGCAGTTCTTC. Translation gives CASSIDYGQGYNEQFF.